One and the same sample provided the 26 T cell receptor beta chains below, sequenced in a study of T-cell reconstitution after alpha-beta-depleted transplantation in children. Preparation of the TCRbeta library used unique molecular identifiers. TCRdb fed the PCR reads into MiXCR, producing one record per CDR3 protein. The sample has 90,000 to 95,000 distinct CDR3 sequences; less than 15% are singletons. Sequenced here: PBMCs from the stem cell graft donor, sampled from the stem cell graft. Receptors originate from a human donor who donated a stem cell graft to a child with inherited bone marrow failure.

This clonotype was counted many times. The chain links TRBV12-3 or TRBV12-4 to TRBJ2-5; D remains ambiguous. The CDR3 sequence is 14 residues long. Trimming left V 6 bases short and J 5 bases short, with 16 bases between. The CDR3 region has the DNA TGTGCCAGCAGACGCACGGGTGGTCTTGAGACCCAGTACTTC. Its protein is CASRRTGGLETQYF.

This clonotype occurred many times. The chain recombines TRBV29-1 with TRBJ1-1; 8 positions match TRBD1. V shed 4 bases, J shed 6 bases, and the junction held 10 bases outside the gene matches. This CDR3 has 14 residues. The germline CDR1 and CDR2 sequences are SQVTM and ANQGSEA. CDR3 coding DNA: TGCAGCGTTGGACGGGCCCAGGGGGCATCTGAAGCTTTCTTT. Its translation: CSVGRAQGASEAFF.

This clonotype was counted many times. The V call is TRBV14, the J call TRBJ1-1, with D uncertain. Germline V gives CDR1 SGHDN, CDR2 FVKESK. V gave up 4 bases and J gave up 1 base, with 13 bases separating them. This CDR3 has 15 residues. The CDR3 here is CASSRTDGWNTEAFF. The CDR3 bases are TGTGCCAGCAGCCGAACGGACGGATGGAACACTGAAGCTTTCTTT.

The chain uses TRBV6-1 and TRBJ2-3, with 11 bases matching TRBD2. Trimming took 10 bases from V and 2 from J; bases not matched to a gene: 14. The CDR3 spans 17 residues. Per germline, CDR1 MNHNS and CDR2 SASEGT. The DNA for the CDR3 is TGTGCCACCTGCCAAGGCCAACTAGCGGGAGTCACAGATACGCAGTATTTT. As protein: CATCQGQLAGVTDTQYF.

J is TRBJ2-2 and V is TRBV5-1, with D perhaps assigned TRBD1 or TRBD2 (5 bases each). This CDR3 contains 21 residues. Germline V CDR1 and CDR2: SGHRS, YFSETQ. Trimming pared 3 bases from V and 6 bases from J, leaving 33 bases between. The CDR3 loop reads CASSSGMLCWGPPEEAGELFF. DNA of the CDR3: TGCGCCAGCAGCTCGGGGATGCTCTGCTGGGGACCCCCCGAGGAAGCCGGGGAGCTGTTTTTT.

This clonotype was counted at least ten times. The chain has TRBV27 and TRBJ2-1; 10 nucleotides align to TRBD1. CDR1 and CDR2 (germline): MNHEY, SMNVEV (reference sequence). With 3 bases clipped from V and 9 bases from J, the junction kept 5 bases outside the gene matches. The CDR3 is 14 residues long. The chain's CDR3 is CASSLGTGVVEQFF. The CDR3 DNA sequence: TGTGCCAGCAGTTTGGGGACAGGGGTCGTTGAGCAGTTCTTC.

This clonotype was seen repeatedly, ten times or more. This chain links TRBV24-1 with TRBJ2-1; D may be TRBD2 (6 bases). Germline loops: CDR1 KGHDR, CDR2 SFDVKD. The CDR3 extends over 16 amino acids. Deletions cut 6 bases from V and 1 base from J, with 15 bases between. As DNA, the CDR3 is TGTGCCACCAGTTCCCCGACGGGAGCTTCCTACAATGAGCAGTTCTTC. This translates into CATSSPTGASYNEQFF.

This clonotype was detected ten times or more. The CDR3 reads CASRDYLVDTQYF. CDR3 in DNA: TGTGCCAGCCGGGACTACCTCGTCGATACGCAGTATTTT. The chain employs TRBV19 and TRBJ2-3, with 7 bases aligning to TRBD2. V lost 9 bases, J lost 6 bases, and 9 bases stayed unmatched. This CDR3 comprises 13 residues. Per germline, CDR1 LNHDA and CDR2 SQIVND (reference sequence).

The chain has TRBV7-3 and TRBJ2-1; D possibly corresponds to TRBD2 (6 bases). V lost 2 bases to trimming and J lost 3 bases, with 11 bases between them. CDR1 SGHTA and CDR2 FQGTGA come from the germline V gene. The CDR3 has 15 amino acids. CDR3 nucleotides: TGTGCCAGCAGCTTAGTGCCGGGAGTCTACAATGAGCAGTTCTTC. This gives the protein CASSLVPGVYNEQFF.

This clonotype was detected many times. This chain's CDR3 is CASSVGNRGVAFF. As DNA, the CDR3 is TGTGCCAGCAGCGTAGGAAACAGGGGAGTCGCTTTCTTT. The chain has TRBV9 and TRBJ1-1; 7 bases match TRBD1. CDR3 length equals 13 residues. V was clipped by 0 bases and J by 11 bases; unmatched bases: 7. Germline lookup yields CDR1 SGDLS and CDR2 YYNGEE.

This clonotype was counted many times. The rearrangement uses TRBV4-3 and TRBJ2-1, with 9 bases that match TRBD2. Per germline, CDR1 LGHNA and CDR2 YSLEER. CDR3 size: 18 residues. With 0 bases clipped from V and 12 bases from J, the junction kept 18 bases outside the gene matches. CDR3 nucleotide sequence: TGCGCCAGCAGCCAAGATTGGGTCGGCGGGGGGGCCAAAAAATGGCAGTTCTTC. As protein: CASSQDWVGGGAKKWQFF.

The rearrangement links TRBV2 to TRBJ1-1, with TRBD1 as a possible D gene (5 bases). Germline CDR1 and CDR2: SNHLY and FYNNEI. The V end was cut by 5 bases, the J end by 1 base, with 14 bases between. This CDR3 is built from 15 residues. The CDR3 DNA reads TGTGCCAGCAGTCCTCGAGGGGAGGAGAACACTGAAGCTTTCTTT. Translation: CASSPRGEENTEAFF.

This chain joins TRBV20-1 and TRBJ1-1; D not resolved. The CDR3 sequence is 13 residues long. Deletions cut 3 bases from V and 11 bases from J, with 19 bases between. Germline-derived CDR1 and CDR2 are DFQATT and SNEGSKA (reference sequence). The CDR3 nucleotides are TGCAGTGCTAGTGCGCAGGCCCCCTCACGGGCTTTCTTT. Translated: CSASAQAPSRAFF.

In its sample, this clonotype was seen once. The J gene is TRBJ2-6, the V gene TRBV30; unclear D gene. CDR1 and CDR2 from the germline V gene are GTSNPN and SVGIG (reference sequence). V gave up 2 bases and J gave up 2 bases, with 1 base separating them. This CDR3 has 12 residues. This chain's CDR3 is CAWSTGANVLTF. The CDR3 DNA reads TGTGCCTGGAGTACTGGGGCCAACGTCCTGACTTTC.

Concerning this clonotype itself: A single base separates this from a much larger clone, so it may be a read error. The chain joins TRBV5-1 to TRBJ2-3; 8 nucleotides line up with TRBD1. Trimming took 4 bases from V and 2 from J; bases not matched to a gene: 3. The V gene's germline CDR1 is SGHRS and CDR2 YFSETQ. This CDR3 comprises 14 residues. CDR3 nucleotide sequence: TGCGCCAGCAGCACAGGGGGAGTCACAGATACGCAGTATTTT. Protein: CASSTGGVTDTQYF.

This chain uses TRBV11-1 with TRBJ2-7; no reliable D call. CDR3 length: 12 residues. Trimming left V 3 bases short and J 3 bases short, with 6 bases between. CDR1 SGHAT and CDR2 FQDESV come from the germline V gene (reference sequence). The CDR3, as DNA: TGTGCCAGCAGCTTTGGAGACTACGAGCAGTACTTC. As protein: CASSFGDYEQYF.

This clonotype was detected many times. J is TRBJ1-5 and V is TRBV6-6; TRBD1 aligns across 11 bases. There are 13 residues in the CDR3. Germline lookup yields CDR1 MNHNY and CDR2 SVGAGI (reference sequence). V shed 8 bases, J shed 6 bases, and the junction held 3 bases outside the gene matches. The CDR3 nucleotides are TGTGCCAGCTGGACAGGGGGCCCTCAGCCCCAGCATTTT. Amino acids: CASWTGGPQPQHF.

This clonotype was counted ten times or more. The chain has TRBV12-3 or TRBV12-4 and TRBJ2-7; 9 bases are a match to TRBD1. This CDR3 has 14 amino acids. The trim removed 5 bases at V and 3 bases at J, leaving 5 bases unmatched. CDR3 region: CASSPGTGNYEQYF. The CDR3, as DNA: TGTGCCAGCAGTCCGGGGACAGGGAACTACGAGCAGTACTTC.

At least ten counts were recorded for this clonotype. The V call is TRBV7-3, the J call TRBJ1-1; the D is unclear. The germline gives CDR1 SGHTA, CDR2 FQGTGA. The germline V and J ends were trimmed by 4 bases and 1 base, with 7 bases remaining between them. The CDR3 runs to 13 residues. The CDR3 DNA sequence: TGTGCCAGCAGCTCGCAACGGAACACTGAAGCTTTCTTT. Amino acid sequence: CASSSQRNTEAFF.

This clonotype was seen repeatedly, ten times or more. The V gene is TRBV7-2, the J gene TRBJ1-4; D is perhaps TRBD1 (6 bases). Germline CDR1 and CDR2: SGHTA and FQGNSA. This CDR3 contains 14 residues. V was shortened by 6 bases and J by 3 bases, with 11 bases between the two germline ends. This chain's CDR3 is CASRLTGSNEKLFF. The CDR3 DNA sequence: TGTGCCAGCAGGTTAACAGGGTCTAATGAAAAACTGTTTTTT.

This clonotype was recorded at least ten times. The rearrangement uses TRBV6-1 and TRBJ2-2; 8 bases are a match to TRBD1. With V trimmed by 2 bases and J by 6 bases, 8 bases remained unmatched. Looked up from germline, CDR1 is MNHNS and CDR2 is SASEGT. CDR3 length equals 16 residues. Written as DNA, the CDR3 is TGTGCCAGCAGTGAACGTACAGGGGGAAGTTCCGGGGAGCTGTTTTTT. Protein product: CASSERTGGSSGELFF.

This clonotype turned up a few times. This sequence joins TRBV12-3 or TRBV12-4 and TRBJ1-2; weak D call: TRBD1 (5 bases). The CDR3 is 17 amino acids. Trimming took off 5 bases at V and 5 bases at J, with 24 bases between the two ends. The CDR3 region is CASSSSLRAGSRYGYTF. The CDR3 nucleotides are TGTGCCAGCAGTAGCTCCCTGCGGGCAGGGTCAAGATATGGCTACACCTTC.

The rearrangement uses TRBV4-3 and TRBJ2-2, with a tentative D call TRBD2 (5 bases). The V and J ends lost 0 bases and 11 bases respectively, with 13 bases between them. The germline V gene has CDR1 LGHNA and CDR2 YSLEER. The length of the CDR3 is 14 residues. CDR3 in amino acids: CASSQERALLELFF. DNA for the CDR3: TGCGCCAGCAGCCAAGAGAGGGCATTGTTAGAGCTGTTTTTT.

The V and J genes are TRBV2 and TRBJ2-1; 9 bases align to TRBD2. The CDR3 is made up of 13 amino acids. The V gene's germline CDR1 is SNHLY and CDR2 FYNNEI. Trimming took 0 bases from V and 11 from J; bases not matched to a gene: 2. The CDR3: CASSEAGTSKQFF. In DNA form, the CDR3 reads TGTGCCAGCAGTGAAGCCGGGACTAGCAAGCAGTTCTTC.

This clonotype was seen ten or more times. The genes are TRBV5-1 and TRBJ1-1, with TRBD1 as a possible D gene (6 bases). Germline V gene lookup returns CDR1 SGHRS and CDR2 YFSETQ. V lost 2 bases, J lost 1 base, and 9 bases lay in between. The CDR3 sequence is 14 residues long. Here the CDR3 DNA reads TGCGCCAGCAGCTTTCTAGGGGGGAACACTGAAGCTTTCTTT. This encodes CASSFLGGNTEAFF.

At least ten counts were recorded for this clonotype. This chain uses TRBV7-9 with TRBJ2-7, with 9 bases lining up with TRBD1. CDR3 size: 15 residues. CDR1 SEHNR and CDR2 FQNEAQ come from the germline V gene (reference sequence). V shed 5 bases, J shed 7 bases, and the junction held 12 bases outside the gene matches. CDR3 sequence (DNA): TGTGCCAGCAGCCACCCCGGGACAGGGTCGGTGGAGCAGTACTTC. Residues: CASSHPGTGSVEQYF.